This is a list of T cell receptor beta chains from one sample in a study of T cells after yellow fever vaccination. From the 5' RACE reads, TCRdb called clonotypes with MiXCR, one entry per CDR3 protein. The table has under 150,000 distinct CDR3 sequences, less than 9.5% seen once. This specimen consisted of CD4+ T cells sorted from PBMCs, obtained 5 days after the yellow fever booster vaccination. The receptors stem from a man aged 25 to 45 who received the YFV17D yellow fever vaccine. The conserved cysteine and the conserved F or W are not part of the CDR3 here. The order of the fields is D gene, J gene, V gene, CDR3 protein. The D gene is left open where the match is weak.

>TRBD2|TRBJ2-7|TRBV30
AWSRLAVSYEQY
>TRBD1|TRBJ2-7|TRBV27
ASSLRQGLYEQY
>.|TRBJ2-7|TRBV10-3
AISTGTRGTYEQY
>.|TRBJ2-5|TRBV29-1
SVVGWGETQY
>TRBD1|TRBJ2-3|TRBV5-1
ASSTGTAMDTQY
>.|TRBJ2-1|TRBV5-1
ASSSGSIGSYEQF
>TRBD1|TRBJ1-5|TRBV7-2
ASSPQGAVGNQPQH
>.|TRBJ2-5|TRBV10-3
AISESVPGETQY
>.|TRBJ1-6|TRBV7-8
ASSPRPGNSPLH
>TRBD2|TRBJ2-7|TRBV4-3
ASSQFSSGSFYEQY
>TRBD2|TRBJ2-7|TRBV27
ASPGLAIWEQY
>.|TRBJ2-2|TRBV15
ATSKMTGNTGELF
>TRBD1|TRBJ1-1|TRBV5-1
ASTLTTGMNTEAF
>TRBD2|TRBJ2-1|TRBV20-1
SARSGGGNEQF
>.|TRBJ1-1|TRBV3-1
ASSATGSGTEAF
>.|TRBJ1-1|TRBV20-1
SARLRGLNTEAF
>TRBD2|TRBJ2-2|TRBV5-1
ASRGLDRTGELF
>TRBD2|TRBJ2-3|TRBV4-2
ASSQISAGGADTQY
>.|TRBJ2-1|TRBV20-1
SASGGRGNSYNEQF
>.|TRBJ2-5|TRBV5-1
ASRVPQETQY
>TRBD2|TRBJ2-3|TRBV3-1
ASRTSGSDTQY
>TRBD2|TRBJ2-5|TRBV20-1
SARDTLAGKETQY
>TRBD1|TRBJ1-1|TRBV30
AWSVAGGFTEAF
>TRBD1|TRBJ2-2|TRBV7-2
ASSSDRVNTGELF
>.|TRBJ1-1|TRBV10-3
AISEALLSNTEAF
>.|TRBJ2-3|TRBV5-1
ASSSQELSTDTQY
>TRBD2|TRBJ2-1|TRBV7-2
ASSVRTSGRTLEQF
>.|TRBJ2-2|TRBV24-1
ATARAKGYTGELF
>.|TRBJ2-3|TRBV6-5
ASSYSKAPDTQY
>TRBD2|TRBJ2-3|TRBV6-1
ASSERLASTDTQY
>TRBD1|TRBJ2-5|TRBV20-1
SARDRGTGGLETQY
>.|TRBJ2-7|TRBV15
ATSREGEQY
>.|TRBJ2-2|TRBV6-5
ASSELPGELF
>.|TRBJ2-5|TRBV29-1
SVRQQGLGGSRETQY
>.|TRBJ2-7|TRBV30
AWSWRDHPEQY
>.|TRBJ2-3|TRBV7-6
ASSQNPDSTDTQY
>.|TRBJ2-5|TRBV28
ASKVLGSQETQY
>TRBD2|TRBJ2-1|TRBV12-3/TRBV12-4
ASSTGLAGVWSF
>TRBD2|TRBJ2-3|TRBV20-1
SSRLAGGYTQY
>.|TRBJ1-2|TRBV5-8
ASGLGVAGGYT
>TRBD1|TRBJ1-1|TRBV27
ASSSTGKGAVAF
>.|TRBJ2-2|TRBV7-2
ASSLSPSHTGELF
>.|TRBJ2-7|TRBV18
ASSPSQGVGYEQY
>.|TRBJ2-1|TRBV14
ASSQSLGGEQF
>TRBD2|TRBJ2-7|TRBV11-2
ASSFGLAGVYEQY
>.|TRBJ2-4|TRBV27
ASSFSPRAKNIQY